The 26 T cell receptor beta chains below come from one sample, sequenced in a study of CD4 T cells in relation to SARS-CoV-2 and coronaviruses. The assay was immunoSEQ multiplex PCR, and TCRdb's table has in-frame clones only and misses some. The sample has about 65,000 clones, over 80% seen once. Unexposed donor CD4+ T cells date from about 2011-2019, before the COVID-19 pandemic. Specimen: memory CD4+ T cells from PBMCs. These TCRs come from a human donor in good health.

The chain uses TRBV25-1 and TRBJ2-3; 8 bases map to TRBD2. CDR1 is MGHDK and CDR2 is SYGVNS in the germline V gene. The CDR3 covers 12 residues. The V segment lost 8 bases and the J segment 6 bases; nucleotides outside the gene matches: 4. CDR3 region: CASLSGGDTQYF. CDR3 sequence (DNA): TGTGCCAGCCTCTCGGGGGGGGATACGCAGTATTTT.

This clone was found a few times. This sequence joins TRBV2 and TRBJ1-5; TRBD1 agrees at 11 bases. V was clipped by 8 bases and J by 0 bases; unmatched bases: 9. This CDR3 region has 17 residues. Germline V gene data show CDR1 as SNHLY and CDR2 as FYNNEI. DNA for the CDR3: TGTGCCAGCGGTTGGACAGGGGGCAGAGGTAGCAATCAGCCCCAGCATTTT. Translation gives CASGWTGGRGSNQPQHF. Together with reference TRBV2 and TRBJ1-5, the CDR3 gives the full variable domain: EPEVTQTPSHQVTQMGQEVILRCVPISNHLYFYWYRQILGQKVEFLVSFYNNEISEKSEIFDDQFSVERPDGSNFTLKIRSTKLEDSAMYFCASGWTGGRGSNQPQHFGDGTRLSIL.

The J gene is TRBJ2-1, the V gene TRBV6-1; the match to TRBD1 covers 7 bases. The CDR3 totals 15 residues. V was pared by 2 bases and J by 4 bases, with 5 bases of the junction left unmatched. From germline, CDR1 is MNHNS and CDR2 SASEGT. This CDR3 is CASSETGTVYNEQFF. As DNA, the CDR3 is TGTGCCAGCAGTGAAACCGGGACAGTATACAATGAGCAGTTCTTC.

The V gene is TRBV6-6, the J gene TRBJ1-2, with TRBD1 as a possible D gene (6 bases). Per the germline V gene, CDR1 is MNHNY and CDR2 is SVGAGI (reference sequence). The CDR3 length is 15 residues. V was pared by 4 bases and J by 5 bases, with 17 bases between. CDR3 nucleotide sequence: TGTGCCAGCAGTTCCGGGACACTTGGATCATATGGCTACACCTTC. This codes for CASSSGTLGSYGYTF.

A few counts support this clone. The chain employs TRBV19 and TRBJ1-4; 7 nucleotides line up with TRBD1. Germline trimming cut 6 bases from V and 0 bases from J; bases unmatched to any gene: 4. CDR3 length: 15 amino acids. Germline V gene lookup returns CDR1 LNHDA and CDR2 SQIVND (reference sequence). The CDR3 protein is CASSLGQSTNEKLFF. The CDR3 region has the DNA TGTGCCAGTAGCCTGGGACAGTCAACTAATGAAAAACTGTTTTTT.

The chain recombines TRBV10-1 with TRBJ1-5; TRBD1 matches at 8 bases. Germline lookup yields CDR1 WNHNN and CDR2 SYGVQD (reference sequence). There are 13 residues in the CDR3. Trimming at V came to 4 bases and at J to 6 bases, leaving 2 bases not matched to a gene. This CDR3 is CASSGTGFQPQHF. DNA of the CDR3: TGCGCCAGCAGTGGGACAGGGTTTCAGCCCCAGCATTTT.

This chain connects TRBV11-1 to TRBJ1-1; TRBD1 matches at 7 bases. V dropped 5 bases and J dropped 7; count of bases not matched to a gene: 10. Germline assignment: CDR1 SGHAT and CDR2 FQDESV (reference sequence). CDR3 length: 14 residues. The CDR3 DNA sequence: TGTGCCAGCAGCCGACTACCGGGACAGAGTGAAGCTTTCTTT. Translated: CASSRLPGQSEAFF.

The chain has TRBV19 and TRBJ2-1; possibly TRBD1 or TRBD2 for D (6 bases each). Looked up from germline, CDR1 is LNHDA and CDR2 is SQIVND (reference sequence). This CDR3 comprises 17 residues. Trimming took off 6 bases at V and 4 bases at J, with 22 bases between the two ends. The CDR3 DNA reads TGTGCCAGTAGCAATACGGGGGCGGGTTGGTCTTACAATGAGCAGTTCTTC. Amino acids: CASSNTGAGWSYNEQFF.

V gene TRBV2 combines with J gene TRBJ2-5; unclear D gene. Trimming took off 4 bases at V and 4 bases at J, with 4 bases between the two ends. The CDR3 has 11 amino acids. CDR1 SNHLY and CDR2 FYNNEI come from the germline V gene. CDR3 in amino acids: CASSVRETQYF. For the CDR3, the DNA is TGTGCCAGCAGTGTCAGAGAGACCCAGTACTTC.

The V and J genes are TRBV30 and TRBJ1-3; D unclear. The germline CDR1 and CDR2 sequences are GTSNPN and SVGIG (reference sequence). Trimming left V 5 bases short and J 4 bases short, with 12 bases between. CDR3 length: 13 amino acids. The CDR3 reads CAWSRGLGNTIYF. In DNA form, the CDR3 reads TGTGCCTGGTCCCGAGGGCTCGGAAACACCATATATTTT. Using reference TRBV30 and TRBJ1-3 for the parts outside the CDR3, the full variable domain is SQTIHQWPATLVQPVGSPLSLECTVEGTSNPNLYWYRQAAGRGLQLLFYSVGIGQISSEVPQNLSASRPQDRQFILSSKKLLLSDSGFYLCAWSRGLGNTIYFGEGSWLTVV.

The V and J genes are TRBV30 and TRBJ1-1, with a weak D call TRBD1 (6 bases). This CDR3 is built from 13 residues. CDR1 is GTSNPN and CDR2 is SVGIG in the germline V gene (reference sequence). Trimming removed 4 bases at V and 3 bases at J, with 12 bases between. CDR3 sequence (DNA): TGTGCCTGGACCCAGGGGCTGGACACTGAAGCTTTCTTT. Protein: CAWTQGLDTEAFF. Using reference TRBV30 and TRBJ1-1 for the parts outside the CDR3, the full variable domain is SQTIHQWPATLVQPVGSPLSLECTVEGTSNPNLYWYRQAAGRGLQLLFYSVGIGQISSEVPQNLSASRPQDRQFILSSKKLLLSDSGFYLCAWTQGLDTEAFFGQGTRLTVV.

The chain is built from TRBV5-4 and TRBJ1-3; D is ambiguous. Germline V lookup: CDR1 SGHNT, CDR2 YYREEE (reference sequence). Trimming pared 4 bases from V and 2 bases from J, leaving 10 bases between. The CDR3 loop spans 14 amino acids. The CDR3 DNA reads as TGTGCCAGCAGCCTTGGAATTGCTGGAAACACCATATATTTT. Residues: CASSLGIAGNTIYF.

This clone has just one count. V usage is TRBV2 and J usage is TRBJ2-2; 7 nucleotides agree with TRBD2. The CDR3 totals 20 residues. Germline CDR1 reads SNHLY; CDR2 reads FYNNEI. V shed 6 bases, J shed 1 base, and the junction held 20 bases outside the gene matches. CDR3 protein: CASSPPVGGGGKRNTGELFF. CDR3 DNA sequence: TGTGCCAGCAGCCCTCCCGTGGGGGGGGGTGGGAAAAGGAACACCGGGGAGCTGTTTTTT.

The chain carries TRBV19 and TRBJ2-3; 10 nucleotides match TRBD1. Trimming took 5 bases from V and 1 from J; bases not matched to a gene: 0. The CDR3 extends over 14 amino acids. Germline assignment: CDR1 LNHDA and CDR2 SQIVND (reference sequence). CDR3 loop: CASSDRGRTDTQYF. Written as DNA, the CDR3 is TGTGCCAGTAGTGACAGGGGGCGCACAGATACGCAGTATTTT. Complete variable domain (other parts from reference TRBV19 and TRBJ2-3): DGGITQSPKYLFRKEGQNVTLSCEQNLNHDAMYWYRQDPGQGLRLIYYSQIVNDFQKGDIAEGYSVSREKKESFPLTVTSAQKNPTAFYLCASSDRGRTDTQYFGPGTRLTVL.

The chain employs TRBV9 and TRBJ2-5, with D unresolved. In germline, CDR1 is SGDLS, CDR2 YYNGEE. V lost 0 bases to trimming and J lost 9 bases, with 12 bases between them. CDR3 length equals 13 residues. CDR3 in DNA: TGTGCCAGCAGCGTAGCTTCCCAGACGCCCCAGTACTTC. This encodes CASSVASQTPQYF.

This sequence joins TRBV9 and TRBJ2-5; D unresolved. V gave up 4 bases and J gave up 2 bases, with 3 bases separating them. In germline, CDR1 is SGDLS, CDR2 YYNGEE. This CDR3 region has 11 residues. The CDR3: CASSPQETQYF. For the CDR3, the DNA is TGTGCCAGCAGCCCTCAAGAGACCCAGTACTTC.

Of note for this clone: Different DNA sequences within this sample yield the same CDR3. The chain carries TRBV12-3 or TRBV12-4 and TRBJ1-2; D may be TRBD1 (5 bases). The V end lost 4 bases, the J end lost 2 bases, and 8 bases lay between the germline ends. CDR3 length: 13 residues. For the CDR3, the DNA is TGTGCCAGCAGTTCTGGGGCAAACTATGGCTACACCTTC. Amino acids: CASSSGANYGYTF.

This rearrangement joins TRBV11-3 to TRBJ2-3; D may be TRBD2 (5 bases). The CDR3 is 14 residues long. Germline CDR1 is SGHNT and CDR2 is YENEEA. V lost 5 bases, J lost 2 bases, and 11 bases lay in between. The CDR3 DNA reads as TGTGCCAGCAGCCTAATGGGAGACACAGATACGCAGTATTTT. Protein: CASSLMGDTDTQYF.

V and J are TRBV10-3 and TRBJ2-3; D possibly matches TRBD1 or TRBD2 (7 bases each). Per the germline V gene, CDR1 is ENHRY and CDR2 is SYGVKD. The CDR3 runs to 19 residues. V was pared by 4 bases and J by 0 bases, with 23 bases between. The CDR3 sequence: CAISARGVQGRDSTDTQYF. The CDR3 DNA reads TGTGCCATCAGTGCCCGAGGGGTACAGGGGAGGGATAGCACAGATACGCAGTATTTT.

The chain combines TRBV9 with TRBJ1-3, with D maybe TRBD1 (6 bases). The CDR3 sequence is 15 residues long. Germline V CDR1 and CDR2: SGDLS, YYNGEE. The germline V and J ends were trimmed by 0 bases and 0 bases, with 7 bases remaining between them. CDR3 residues: CASSVGGASGNTIYF. The CDR3, as DNA: TGTGCCAGCAGCGTAGGGGGGGCCTCTGGAAACACCATATATTTT.

The rearrangement links TRBV6-6 to TRBJ2-7, with 7 bases identical to TRBD1. The germline gives CDR1 MNHNY, CDR2 SVGAGI (reference sequence). The J segment lost 2 bases and the V segment lost 2 bases, leaving 3 bases of the junction unmatched. This CDR3 has 14 residues. The CDR3 nucleotides read TGTGCCAGCAGTTACCGGACAGGTACCTACGAGCAGTACTTC. Its translation: CASSYRTGTYEQYF.

The J gene is TRBJ2-7, the V gene TRBV3-1 (or the pseudogene TRBV3-2), with TRBD1 matching 8 bases. The V gene's germline CDR1 is LGHDT and CDR2 YNNKEL (reference sequence). V was pared by 1 base and J by 7 bases, with 9 bases of the junction left unmatched. This CDR3 comprises 15 residues. The CDR3 region is CASSQGLTGAREQYF. The CDR3 coding sequence is TGTGCCAGCAGCCAAGGATTGACAGGGGCCCGAGAGCAGTACTTC.

The genes are TRBV29-1 and TRBJ1-1, with D unclear. The CDR3 spans 13 residues. V was clipped by 4 bases and J by 1 base, with 10 bases between them. CDR1 is SQVTM and CDR2 is ANQGSEA in the germline V gene. The CDR3 nucleotides are TGCAGCGTTGTAGTTCAGGCGAACACTGAAGCTTTCTTT. Encoded protein: CSVVVQANTEAFF.

This chain uses TRBV5-6 with TRBJ1-5; 7 bases match TRBD1. The V gene's germline CDR1 is SGHDT and CDR2 YYEEEE. This CDR3 has 15 amino acids. The ends lost 3 bases at V and 2 bases at J; junction bases unmatched: 5. The CDR3 nucleotides read TGTGCCAGCAGCTGGGGGGACAGAGGCAATCAGCCCCAGCATTTT. It translates to CASSWGDRGNQPQHF.

This clone was found once. The rearrangement links TRBV28 to TRBJ2-5; TRBD2 aligns across 12 bases. Germline V gene data show CDR1 as MDHEN and CDR2 as SYDVKM. The CDR3 length is 22 residues. The junction had 26 bases not matched to a gene; V was cut back by 4 bases and J by 5 bases. The CDR3: CASSSVQGAVTSGGPHRETQYF. In DNA form, the CDR3 reads TGTGCCAGCAGTTCGGTCCAGGGGGCCGTGACTAGCGGGGGTCCCCACCGGGAGACCCAGTACTTC.

The gene calls are TRBV29-1 and TRBJ2-3, with D perhaps being TRBD1 or TRBD2 (5 bases each). Germline V lookup: CDR1 SQVTM, CDR2 ANQGSEA. The CDR3 totals 14 residues. V shed 7 bases and J shed 3 bases, with 17 bases lying between them. The CDR3 is CSEGTLATTDTQYF. In DNA form, the CDR3 reads TGCAGCGAAGGGACCTTAGCGACAACAGATACGCAGTATTTT.